The rows below give T cell receptor beta chains drawn from one sample of a study of glioma-infiltrating T cells after dendritic cell vaccination. Assay: immunoSEQ multiplex PCR; the TCRdb copy retains only in-frame clones and omits some. The sample lists 75,000 to 95,000 clones; around four fifths were seen once. This material consisted of blood, taken after dendritic cell vaccination. Receptors originate from a human donor with glioblastoma. CDR3s include the opening cysteine and the closing phenylalanine or tryptophan. A D gene is named only where the DNA matches it firmly. The size entry is marked missing in some rows and otherwise reads once, few, many or a size class.

CASSPLAGGRSYNEQFF TGTGCCAGCAGCCCTCTAGCGGGGGGCCGTTCCTACAATGAGCAGTTCTTC once TRBD2 TRBJ2-1 TRBV7-9
CASSLDGVATNEKLFF TGTGCCAGCAGCTTAGACGGAGTTGCAACTAATGAAAAACTGTTTTTT . . TRBJ1-4 TRBV7-2
CASRQTTGGGSTDTQYF TGCGCCAGCAGGCAGACGACAGGGGGAGGGAGCACAGATACGCAGTATTTT . TRBD1 TRBJ2-3 TRBV4-1
CATRTGRNTEAFF TGTGCCACCAGGACAGGGAGGAACACTGAAGCTTTCTTT . TRBD1 TRBJ1-1 TRBV2
CASSSRPAGGTNEQFF TGTGCCAGCAGCTCCAGGCCGGCGGGAGGGACCAATGAGCAGTTCTTC . TRBD2 TRBJ2-1 TRBV7-3
CASSIDRGGLNTEAFF TGTGCCAGTAGTATAGATCGTGGCGGATTGAACACTGAAGCTTTCTTT . . TRBJ1-1 TRBV19
CASSLGAAVTGELFF TGCGCCAGCAGCTTGGGGGCAGCGGTCACCGGGGAGCTGTTTTTT . . TRBJ2-2 TRBV5-1
CASSLDPSAGGNEQFF TGTGCCAGCAGCTTGGACCCATCTGCGGGAGGCAATGAGCAGTTCTTC . TRBD2 TRBJ2-1 TRBV5-4
CASSLEGQGSNQPQHF TGCGCCAGCAGCTTGGAGGGGCAAGGAAGCAATCAGCCCCAGCATTTT . . TRBJ1-5 TRBV5-1
CASGLGGGTVGQPQHF TGTGCTAGTGGTCTAGGTGGGGGGACAGTAGGTCAGCCCCAGCATTTT . TRBD1 TRBJ1-5 TRBV12-5
CSVEDRATDYGYTF TGCAGCGTTGAAGATCGAGCGACAGACTATGGCTACACCTTC . . TRBJ1-2 TRBV29-1
CASGEAGGSYNEQFF TGTGCCAGCGGGGAGGCGGGGGGCTCCTACAATGAGCAGTTCTTC . TRBD2 TRBJ2-1 TRBV6-5
CASNGGLAANQPQHF TGTGCCAGCAATGGGGGCCTCGCGGCGAATCAGCCCCAGCATTTT . . TRBJ1-5 TRBV2
CASSRTGQGYEQYF TGTGCCAGCAGCCGTACGGGACAGGGCTACGAGCAGTACTTC few TRBD1 TRBJ2-7 TRBV5-6
CASSQDRGKAATNEKLFF TGTGCCAGCAGCCAAGATCGGGGGAAGGCTGCAACTAATGAAAAACTGTTTTTT once . TRBJ1-4 TRBV14
CASTQGPLSGANVLTF TGCGCCAGCACGCAGGGTCCCCTCTCTGGGGCCAACGTCCTGACTTTC . . TRBJ2-6 TRBV5-1
CASSSGQGLSGNTIYF TGTGCCAGTAGTAGCGGACAGGGCCTCTCTGGAAACACCATATATTTT . TRBD1 TRBJ1-3 TRBV19
CASSIGGTGLNTEAFF TGTGCCAGTAGTATAGGGGGGACAGGGTTGAACACTGAAGCTTTCTTT . TRBD1 TRBJ1-1 TRBV19
CASSRRRGGGTGELFF TGTGCCAGCAGCCGCCGTCGTGGGGGCGGCACCGGGGAGCTGTTTTTT . . TRBJ2-2 TRBV13
CASSPRNTGELFF TGTGCCAGCAGCCCTAGGAACACCGGGGAGCTGTTTTTT . . TRBJ2-2 TRBV7-3
CASSVGIGDYGYTF TGTGCCAGCAGCGTAGGAATAGGGGACTATGGCTACACCTTC . . TRBJ1-2 TRBV9
CASSPGGNQPQHF TGTGCCAGCAGCCCCGGGGGGAATCAGCCCCAGCATTTT . . TRBJ1-5 TRBV7-9
CASSRSQGNEQYF TGTGCCAGCAGCCGTTCTCAGGGGAACGAGCAGTACTTC . . TRBJ2-7 TRBV5-4
CASSPGGAATEAFF TGCGCCAGCAGTCCAGGGGGCGCAGCCACTGAAGCTTTCTTT . TRBD1 TRBJ1-1 TRBV4-1
CASSSYTNANSPLHF TGTGCCAGCAGCTCATACACAAACGCCAATTCACCCCTCCACTTT . . TRBJ1-6 TRBV7-9
CASGLIEEIAVLTF TGTGCTAGTGGTTTGATTGAGGAAATCGCCGTCCTGACTTTC . . TRBJ2-6 TRBV12-5
CASSQAGTGFGYYGYTF TGTGCCAGCAGCCAAGCCGGGACAGGGTTTGGTTACTATGGCTACACCTTC . TRBD1 TRBJ1-2 TRBV4-2
CAWSVRDNQPQHF TGTGCCTGGAGTGTGCGGGACAATCAGCCCCAGCATTTT . . TRBJ1-5 TRBV30
CASTSGGSYNEQFF TGTGCCAGCACTAGCGGGGGTTCCTACAATGAGCAGTTCTTC . TRBD2 TRBJ2-1 TRBV25-1
CASPSWGDPRKDDNEQFF TGTGCCAGCCCCTCATGGGGAGACCCGAGGAAGGACGACAATGAGCAGTTCTTC . . TRBJ2-1 TRBV7-9
CASSLFGQGAVSNQPQHF TGTGCCAGCTCCCTGTTTGGACAGGGAGCTGTTAGCAATCAGCCCCAGCATTTT . TRBD1 TRBJ1-5 TRBV18
CASSLGTEGQPQHF TGCGCCAGCAGCTTGGGGACTGAAGGTCAGCCCCAGCATTTT . . TRBJ1-5 TRBV5-1
CAISEDRGRSGELFF TGTGCCATCAGTGAGGACAGGGGGAGGTCCGGGGAGCTGTTTTTT few TRBD1 TRBJ2-2 TRBV10-3
CSAQSRNEQFF TGCAGTGCTCAATCTAGAAATGAGCAGTTCTTC . . TRBJ2-1 TRBV20-1
CASSLAGVSQETQYF TGCGCCAGCAGCTTGGCAGGGGTGAGCCAAGAGACCCAGTACTTC . . TRBJ2-5 TRBV5-1
CASSPTSGGGTGELFF TGTGCCAGCAGCCCAACCTCAGGGGGAGGCACCGGGGAGCTGTTTTTT . . TRBJ2-2 TRBV7-8
CASSFEQQQYF TGCGCCAGCAGCTTTGAGCAACAGCAGTACTTC . . TRBJ2-7 TRBV5-1
CASSYGRDTGELFF TGTGCCAGCAGCTACGGTCGAGACACCGGGGAGCTGTTTTTT . . TRBJ2-2 TRBV11-3
CASGGQWNTEAFF TGTGCCAGTGGGGGACAGTGGAACACTGAAGCTTTCTTT once TRBD1 TRBJ1-1 TRBV6-5
CASSFELAGVNEQFF TGTGCCAGCAGTTTTGAACTAGCGGGGGTCAATGAGCAGTTCTTC . TRBD2 TRBJ2-1 TRBV27
CASSLPTGGGTEAFF TGTGCCAGCAGCTTACCAACAGGGGGTGGCACTGAAGCTTTCTTT . TRBD1 TRBJ1-1 TRBV7-9
CASSSGTLHTEAFF TGCGCCAGCAGCTCCGGGACACTACACACTGAAGCTTTCTTT . . TRBJ1-1 TRBV5-1
CASSVALNTEAFF TGTGCCAGCAGCGTAGCTTTGAACACTGAAGCTTTCTTT . . TRBJ1-1 TRBV9
CASSLGGRGNTIYF TGTGCCAGCAGTTTAGGCGGGCGCGGAAACACCATATATTTT once . TRBJ1-3 TRBV28
CASSPTGGGYYNEQFF TGTGCCAGCTCTCCAACAGGGGGGGGGTACTACAATGAGCAGTTCTTC . . TRBJ2-1 TRBV18
CASRLTTGANVLTF TGTGCCAGCAGACTAACTACTGGGGCCAACGTCCTGACTTTC . . TRBJ2-6 TRBV27
CASSSYWGGRQETQYF TGTGCCAGTAGCTCTTACTGGGGGGGGCGGCAAGAGACCCAGTACTTC once . TRBJ2-5 TRBV19
CASSDRGYTTEAFF TGTGCCAGCAGTGATCGGGGGTATACCACTGAAGCTTTCTTT . . TRBJ1-1 TRBV6-1
CASSQVELGGYTF TGTGCCAGCAGCCAGGTGGAGTTGGGTGGCTACACCTTC . . TRBJ1-2 TRBV14
CASSLIAGEQYF TGTGCCAGCAGCTTGATCGCCGGTGAGCAGTATTTT few . TRBJ2-3 TRBV11-2
CASSLTGGGEKLFF TGTGCCAGCAGTTTGACAGGGGGAGGTGAAAAACTGTTTTTT few TRBD1 TRBJ1-4 TRBV27
CASSPLTGANTGELFF TGTGCCAGCTCACCACTTACGGGAGCGAACACCGGGGAGCTGTTTTTT . . TRBJ2-2 TRBV18
CASSLVSGGDYGYTF TGTGCCAGCAGCTTAGTCTCCGGAGGGGACTATGGCTACACCTTC . . TRBJ1-2 TRBV7-8
CASTPLWNTEAFF TGTGCCAGTACCCCTCTTTGGAACACTGAAGCTTTCTTT . . TRBJ1-1 TRBV19
CASSGTGGRNQPQHF TGTGCCAGCAGCGGGACAGGAGGTCGGAATCAGCCCCAGCATTTT . TRBD1 TRBJ1-5 TRBV6-1
CASSFQGGGEKLFF TGCGCCAGCAGCTTCCAGGGGGGCGGTGAAAAACTGTTTTTT . TRBD1 TRBJ1-4 TRBV5-1
CASSRGRGTDTQYF TGTGCCAGCAGTCGTGGGAGGGGCACAGATACGCAGTATTTT . TRBD2 TRBJ2-3 TRBV6-5
CASSLDTSLTGRSYNEQFF TGTGCCAGCAGCTTAGATACCTCACTTACAGGGCGTTCCTACAATGAGCAGTTCTTC few . TRBJ2-1 TRBV11-2